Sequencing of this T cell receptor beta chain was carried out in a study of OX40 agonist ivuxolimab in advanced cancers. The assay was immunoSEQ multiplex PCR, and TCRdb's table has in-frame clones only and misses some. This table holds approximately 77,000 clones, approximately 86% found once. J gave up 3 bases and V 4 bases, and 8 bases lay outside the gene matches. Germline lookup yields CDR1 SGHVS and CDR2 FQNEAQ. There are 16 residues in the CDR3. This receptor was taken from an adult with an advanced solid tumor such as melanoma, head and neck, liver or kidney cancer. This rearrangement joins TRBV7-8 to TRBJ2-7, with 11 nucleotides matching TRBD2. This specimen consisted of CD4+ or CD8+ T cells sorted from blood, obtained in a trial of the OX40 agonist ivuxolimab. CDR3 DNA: TGTGCCAGCAGCTCGAGAACTAGCGGGAGTCTCTACGAGCAGTACTTC. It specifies CASSSRTSGSLYEQYF.